These T cell receptor beta chains were read from a single sample in a study of OX40 agonist ivuxolimab in advanced cancers. Data came from immunoSEQ multiplex PCR; TCRdb stores just in-frame clones and leaves some out. This sample carries 60,000 to 85,000 clones, roughly 80% of them seen once, and the ten largest clones take around 2%. The starting material was CD4+ or CD8+ T cells sorted from blood, obtained in a trial of the OX40 agonist ivuxolimab. These receptors all come from an adult with an advanced solid tumor such as melanoma, head and neck, liver or kidney cancer. CDR3s include the opening cysteine and the closing phenylalanine or tryptophan. A D gene is named only where the DNA matches it firmly. The size entry is marked missing in some rows and otherwise reads once, few, many or a size class.

j_call	d_call	clone_size	v_call	cdr3_length	cdr3_aa	cdr3_nt
TRBJ2-7	.	.	TRBV27	13	CASSNNRASEQYF	TGTGCCAGCAGTAACAACAGGGCGTCCGAGCAGTACTTC
TRBJ2-7	.	.	TRBV5-1	15	CASSLEGPNSYEQYF	TGCGCCAGCAGCTTGGAAGGACCCAACTCCTACGAGCAGTACTTC
TRBJ2-2	TRBD2	.	TRBV7-8	17	CASSLGTSGSWAGELFF	TGTGCCAGCAGCCTCGGGACTAGCGGGAGTTGGGCCGGGGAGCTGTTTTTT
TRBJ2-3	.	.	TRBV7-3	15	CASSPSSARTDTQYF	TGTGCCAGCAGCCCTTCTAGCGCCCGCACAGATACGCAGTATTTT
TRBJ2-5	TRBD1	.	TRBV2	15	CASTGQGSGQETQYF	TGTGCCAGCACGGGACAGGGGTCGGGACAAGAGACCCAGTACTTC
TRBJ1-5	.	.	TRBV18	15	CASSRAGHSNQPQHF	TGTGCCAGCTCACGGGCTGGACATAGCAATCAGCCCCAGCATTTT
TRBJ1-2	.	once	TRBV4-3	15	CASSQDYRDYYGYTF	TGCGCCAGCAGCCAAGATTACAGGGATTACTATGGCTACACCTTC
TRBJ2-2	.	.	TRBV11-2	15	CASSLTTQSTGELFF	TGTGCCAGCAGCCTCACAACACAATCTACCGGGGAGCTGTTTTTT
TRBJ2-1	.	.	TRBV11-3	13	CASSLEGYNEQFF	TGTGCCAGCAGCTTAGAGGGCTACAATGAGCAGTTCTTC
TRBJ1-4	.	.	TRBV7-2	13	CASSLGPDEKLFF	TGTGCCAGCAGCTTAGGCCCTGATGAAAAACTGTTTTTT
TRBJ2-5	.	.	TRBV15	14	CATSRDSVQETQYF	TGTGCCACCAGCAGAGATTCAGTCCAAGAGACCCAGTACTTC
TRBJ2-2	.	.	TRBV2	15	CASREGTFSTGELFF	TGTGCCAGCAGGGAGGGGACTTTTTCCACCGGGGAGCTGTTTTTT
TRBJ1-1	TRBD1	.	TRBV28	14	CASKAGGDDTEAFF	TGTGCCAGCAAGGCAGGGGGCGATGACACTGAAGCTTTCTTT
TRBJ2-3	.	.	TRBV9	14	CASSPWTRTDTQYF	TGTGCCAGCAGCCCTTGGACCCGCACAGATACGCAGTATTTT
TRBJ2-3	TRBD2	.	TRBV5-4	15	CASSLGGGRADTQYF	TGTGCCAGCAGCTTGGGGGGGGGTAGAGCAGATACGCAGTATTTT
TRBJ2-1	TRBD2	.	TRBV6-5	15	CASTPRGSSYNEQFF	TGTGCCAGCACTCCCCGCGGGAGCTCCTACAATGAGCAGTTCTTC
TRBJ2-7	.	.	TRBV12-2	14	CASHRLAGASEQYF	TGTGCAAGCCACCGACTAGCGGGAGCAAGTGAGCAGTACTTC
TRBJ2-1	.	.	TRBV7-2	12	CASSEKVGGLFF	TGTGCCAGCTCCGAAAAGGTGGGGGGCCTGTTCTTC
TRBJ2-2	.	.	TRBV18	13	CASSPQGTGELFF	TGTGCCAGCTCACCACAGGGCACCGGGGAGCTGTTTTTT
TRBJ1-5	.	.	TRBV4-1	14	CASSRIRDNQPQHF	TGCGCCAGCAGCCGCATCAGGGATAATCAGCCCCAGCATTTT
TRBJ2-1	.	.	TRBV4-3	16	CASSQEDRAGVDEQFF	TGCGCCAGCAGCCAAGAAGATAGGGCAGGAGTCGATGAGCAGTTCTTC
TRBJ1-2	.	once	TRBV5-4	13	CASSSYRDYGYTF	TGTGCCAGCAGCTCTTACAGGGACTATGGCTACACCTTC
TRBJ1-1	.	once	TRBV4-1	14	CASSQSQGYTEAFF	TGCGCCAGCAGCCAAAGCCAGGGGTACACTGAAGCTTTCTTT
TRBJ2-5	TRBD1	.	TRBV15	14	CATSGPGAGGTQYF	TGTGCCACCAGCGGACCAGGGGCAGGGGGGACCCAGTACTTC
TRBJ2-4	.	.	TRBV9	14	CASSVSPSRNIQYF	TGTGCCAGCAGCGTAAGCCCATCTCGAAACATTCAGTACTTC
TRBJ1-6	.	.	TRBV27	16	CASSLLLGGPNSPLHF	TGTGCCAGCAGTTTATTATTGGGGGGACCAAATTCACCCCTCCACTTT
TRBJ2-1	TRBD1	.	TRBV9	15	CASSVATGGMYEQFF	TGTGCCAGCAGCGTAGCGACAGGGGGCATGTATGAGCAGTTCTTC
TRBJ1-6	.	.	TRBV6-4	13	CASNQGYNSPLHF	TGTGCCAGCAACCAGGGATATAATTCACCCCTCCACTTT